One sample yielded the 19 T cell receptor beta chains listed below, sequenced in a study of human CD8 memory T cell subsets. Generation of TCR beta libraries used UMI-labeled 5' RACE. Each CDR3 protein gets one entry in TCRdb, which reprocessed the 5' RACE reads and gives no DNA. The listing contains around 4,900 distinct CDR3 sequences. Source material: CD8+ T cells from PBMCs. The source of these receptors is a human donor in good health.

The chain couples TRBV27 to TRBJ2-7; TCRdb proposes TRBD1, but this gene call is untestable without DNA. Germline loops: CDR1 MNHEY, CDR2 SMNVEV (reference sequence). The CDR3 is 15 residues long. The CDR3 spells CASSLIRDATYEQYF.

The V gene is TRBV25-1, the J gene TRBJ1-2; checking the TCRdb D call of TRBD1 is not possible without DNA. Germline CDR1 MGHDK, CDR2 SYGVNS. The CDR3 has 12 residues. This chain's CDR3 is CASSVGTDGYTF.

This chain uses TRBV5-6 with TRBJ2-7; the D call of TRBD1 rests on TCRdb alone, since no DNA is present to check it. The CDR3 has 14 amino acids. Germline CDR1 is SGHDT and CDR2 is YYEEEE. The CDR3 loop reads CASSSWDRGYEQYF.

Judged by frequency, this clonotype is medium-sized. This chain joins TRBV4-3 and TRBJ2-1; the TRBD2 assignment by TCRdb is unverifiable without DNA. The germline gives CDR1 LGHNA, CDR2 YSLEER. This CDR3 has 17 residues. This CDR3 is CASKVGTSGDPYNEQFF.

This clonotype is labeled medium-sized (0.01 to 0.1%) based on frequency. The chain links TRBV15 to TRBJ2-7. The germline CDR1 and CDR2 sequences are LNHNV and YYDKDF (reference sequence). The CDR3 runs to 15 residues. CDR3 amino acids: CATSRDSTGSYEQYF.

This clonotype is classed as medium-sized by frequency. Here the CDR3 reads CSARSLENSYEQYF. V gene TRBV20-1 combines with J gene TRBJ2-7. Germline lookup yields CDR1 DFQATT and CDR2 SNEGSKA (reference sequence). This CDR3 is 14 amino acids long.

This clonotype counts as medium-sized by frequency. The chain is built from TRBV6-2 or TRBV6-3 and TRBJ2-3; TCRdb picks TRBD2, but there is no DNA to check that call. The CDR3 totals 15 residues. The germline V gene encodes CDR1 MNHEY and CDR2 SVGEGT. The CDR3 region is CASSSGLASTDTQYF.

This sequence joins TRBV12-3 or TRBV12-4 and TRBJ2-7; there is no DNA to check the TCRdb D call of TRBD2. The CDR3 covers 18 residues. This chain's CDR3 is CASSSHRLTSGRFYEQYF.

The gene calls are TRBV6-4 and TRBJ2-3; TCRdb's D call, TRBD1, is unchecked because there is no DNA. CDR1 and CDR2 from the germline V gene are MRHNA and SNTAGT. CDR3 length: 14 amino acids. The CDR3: CASSEQGGEDTQYF.

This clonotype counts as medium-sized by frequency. This chain's CDR3 is CASSLGTDVTYEQYF. The chain links TRBV3-1 to TRBJ2-7; there is no DNA to check the TCRdb D call of TRBD1. The CDR3 has 15 residues. From germline, CDR1 is LGHDT and CDR2 YNNKEL (reference sequence).

The CDR3 protein is CASSEPARGQPSQETQYF. The chain employs TRBV25-1 and TRBJ2-5; TCRdb designates TRBD1, a call that cannot be tested without DNA. In germline, CDR1 is MGHDK, CDR2 SYGVNS. The CDR3 covers 18 residues. The entire variable domain, with the rest obtained from reference TRBV25-1 and TRBJ2-5, is as follows: EADIYQTPRYLVIGTGKKITLECSQTMGHDKMYWYQQDPGMELHLIHYSYGVNSTEKGDLSSESTVSRIRTEHFPLTLESARPSHTSQYLCASSEPARGQPSQETQYFGPGTRLLVL.

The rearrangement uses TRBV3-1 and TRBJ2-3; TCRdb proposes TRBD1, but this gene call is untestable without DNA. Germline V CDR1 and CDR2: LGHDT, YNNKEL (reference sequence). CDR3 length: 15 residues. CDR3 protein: CASSLRGLEGDTQYF.

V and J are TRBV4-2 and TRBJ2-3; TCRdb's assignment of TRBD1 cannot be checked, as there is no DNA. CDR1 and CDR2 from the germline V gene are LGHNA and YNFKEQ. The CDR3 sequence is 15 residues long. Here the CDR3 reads CASSPGTGETDTQYF.

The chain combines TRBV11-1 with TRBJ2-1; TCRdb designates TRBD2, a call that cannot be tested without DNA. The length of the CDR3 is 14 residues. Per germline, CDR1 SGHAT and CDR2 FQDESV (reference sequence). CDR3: CASSGTSDYNEQFF.

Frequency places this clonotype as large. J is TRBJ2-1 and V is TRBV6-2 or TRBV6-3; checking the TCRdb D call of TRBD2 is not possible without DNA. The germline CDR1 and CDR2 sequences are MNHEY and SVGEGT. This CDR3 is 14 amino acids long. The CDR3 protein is CASSTSGGANEQFF.

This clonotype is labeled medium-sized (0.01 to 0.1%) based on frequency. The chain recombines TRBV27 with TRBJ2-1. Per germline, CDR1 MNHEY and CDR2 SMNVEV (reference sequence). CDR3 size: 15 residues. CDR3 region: CASPTRMLSYNEQFF.

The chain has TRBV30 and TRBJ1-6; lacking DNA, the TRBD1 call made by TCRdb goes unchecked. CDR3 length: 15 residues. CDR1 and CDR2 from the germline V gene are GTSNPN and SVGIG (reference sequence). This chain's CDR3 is CACGIGTDYNSPLHF.

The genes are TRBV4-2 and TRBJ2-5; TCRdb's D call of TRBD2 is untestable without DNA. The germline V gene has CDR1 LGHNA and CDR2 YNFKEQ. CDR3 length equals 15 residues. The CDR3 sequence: CASSQVRGNQETQYF.

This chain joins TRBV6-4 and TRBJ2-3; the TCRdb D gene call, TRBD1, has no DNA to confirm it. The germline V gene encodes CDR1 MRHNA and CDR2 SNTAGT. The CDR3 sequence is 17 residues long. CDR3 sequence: CASSDGTGGGSTDTQYF.